These 21 T cell receptor beta chains came from one sample sequenced in a study of cytotoxic CD8 clonotypes in ibrutinib-treated CLL. Assay: immunoSEQ multiplex PCR; the TCRdb copy retains only in-frame clones and omits some. The sample gives roughly 100,000 clones, around 73% of which show up once; 25% to 40% is in the top ten. The sample consisted of PBMCs, taken after 12 months of ibrutinib treatment. The receptors come from a human donor with chronic lymphocytic leukemia.

The J gene is TRBJ2-7, the V gene TRBV10-1; D may be TRBD2 (6 bases). The length of the CDR3 is 15 residues. Per the germline V gene, CDR1 is WNHNN and CDR2 is SYGVQD (reference sequence). The ends were cut back, 6 bases at V and 0 bases at J, with 15 bases in the middle. The CDR3, as DNA: TGCGCCAGCAGGCACCGGGACTTCTCCTCCTACGAGCAGTACTTC. Amino acids: CASRHRDFSSYEQYF.

The rearrangement uses TRBV9 and TRBJ2-1, with 13 positions matching TRBD2. The germline V gene has CDR1 SGDLS and CDR2 YYNGEE. The CDR3 has 16 residues. Trimming at V came to 0 bases and at J to 5 bases, leaving 2 bases not matched to a gene. CDR3 DNA sequence: TGTGCCAGCAGCGTAGTGGGGACTAGCGGGAACAATGAGCAGTTCTTC. This sequence encodes CASSVVGTSGNNEQFF. The full variable domain, rest sourced from reference TRBV9 and TRBJ2-1, is DSGVTQTPKHLITATGQRVTLRCSPRSGDLSVYWYQQSLDQGLQFLIQYYNGEERAKGNILERFSAQQFPDLHSELNLSSLELGDSALYFCASSVVGTSGNNEQFFGPGTRLTVL.

The CDR3 loop is CASSFGARVNEKLFF. CDR3 in DNA: TGCGCCAGCAGCTTTGGGGCCCGGGTTAATGAAAAACTGTTTTTT. The V and J genes are TRBV5-1 and TRBJ1-4; TRBD1 might be the D (5 bases). Germline CDR1 is SGHRS and CDR2 is YFSETQ. The length of the CDR3 is 15 residues. V was trimmed by 2 bases and J by 4 bases, leaving 12 bases between them.

The J gene is TRBJ2-5, the V gene TRBV5-4; 8 bases are a match to TRBD2. The CDR3 is 12 amino acids. V trimming: 2 bases; J trimming: 7 bases; junction bases outside the gene matches: 1. Germline V lookup: CDR1 SGHNT, CDR2 YYREEE (reference sequence). Written as DNA, the CDR3 is TGTGCCAGCAGCTTCGGGGGGGGGACCCAGTACTTC. Translating gives CASSFGGGTQYF.

This clone was detected many times. The chain recombines TRBV19 with TRBJ1-3, with D unclear. V shed 5 bases and J shed 2 bases, with 10 bases lying between them. Germline loops: CDR1 LNHDA, CDR2 SQIVND (reference sequence). The CDR3 consists of 14 residues. The CDR3 DNA sequence: TGTGCCAGTAGTCTGCTGGCGGCTGGAAACACCATATATTTT. Amino acid sequence: CASSLLAAGNTIYF.

This CDR3 reads CASSEPAGQGYEQYF. The CDR3, as DNA: TGTGCCAGCAGTGAGCCCGCCGGACAGGGGTACGAGCAGTACTTC. The chain couples TRBV6-1 to TRBJ2-7; 9 bases match TRBD1. V lost 3 bases to trimming and J lost 4 bases; unmatched junction nucleotides: 7. Germline CDR1 reads MNHNS; CDR2 reads SASEGT. The CDR3 is 15 amino acids.

This rearrangement joins TRBV13 to TRBJ2-1, with TRBD2 identical over 10 bases. There are 14 residues in the CDR3. Germline lookup yields CDR1 PRHDT and CDR2 FYEKMQ (reference sequence). V shed 1 base, J shed 9 bases, and the junction held 3 bases outside the gene matches. CDR3 sequence reads: CASSLASGGAEQFF. The CDR3 region has the DNA TGTGCCAGCAGCTTAGCGAGCGGGGGGGCTGAGCAGTTCTTC.

This chain links TRBV7-9 with TRBJ1-5, with D tentatively TRBD1 (6 bases). Trimming took off 8 bases at V and 6 bases at J, with 11 bases between the two ends. Germline V gene data show CDR1 as SEHNR and CDR2 as FQNEAQ (reference sequence). The CDR3 length is 12 residues. CDR3 in amino acids: CASARGGQPQHF. The CDR3 DNA is TGTGCCAGCGCCAGGGGTGGTCAGCCCCAGCATTTT.

The chain joins TRBV29-1 to TRBJ2-7, with 8 bases matching TRBD1. CDR1 is SQVTM, CDR2 ANQGSEA, per germline. Unmatched junction bases numbered 7, after V lost 7 bases and J lost 2 bases. The CDR3 runs 13 residues. The DNA for the CDR3 is TGCAGCGGGAGCAGGGGGCCTACCTACGAGCAGTACTTC. Its protein product is CSGSRGPTYEQYF.

The CDR3: CASSHTSNYGYTF. The CDR3 nucleotides are TGTGCCAGCAGCCACACAAGTAACTATGGCTACACCTTC. The V and J genes are TRBV5-4 and TRBJ1-2; D gene ambiguous. Germline V gene lookup returns CDR1 SGHNT and CDR2 YYREEE (reference sequence). The CDR3 consists of 13 residues. Trimming left V 4 bases short and J 1 base short, with 8 bases between.

V is TRBV9 and J is TRBJ2-7; tentatively, D is TRBD1 (6 bases). The CDR3 has 15 amino acids. Germline V gene data show CDR1 as SGDLS and CDR2 as YYNGEE. With 0 bases removed from V and 4 bases from J, the gap between germline ends came to 14 bases. The CDR3 sequence: CASSVATGTQYEQYF. CDR3 DNA: TGTGCCAGCAGCGTAGCTACAGGGACACAATACGAGCAGTACTTC.

This chain connects TRBV19 to TRBJ1-3; D unresolved. V lost 5 bases and J lost 0, with 11 bases in between. Germline V gene sequence: CDR1 LNHDA, CDR2 SQIVND (reference sequence). CDR3 length equals 15 residues. The DNA for the CDR3 is TGTGCCAGTAGTGCTCCCAGCCGCTCTGGAAACACCATATATTTT. Its protein product is CASSAPSRSGNTIYF.

CDR3 loop: CASSFGTGEADTQYF. The CDR3 DNA is TGTGCCAGCAGCTTTGGGACAGGGGAGGCAGATACGCAGTATTTT. The rearrangement uses TRBV13 and TRBJ2-3; 10 positions match TRBD1. Germline values: CDR1 PRHDT, CDR2 FYEKMQ (reference sequence). This CDR3 is built from 15 residues. J lost 4 bases, V lost 3 bases, and 4 bases had no gene match. Based on the CDR3 plus reference TRBV13 and TRBJ2-3, the full variable domain is AAGVIQSPRHLIKEKRETATLKCYPIPRHDTVYWYQQGPGQDPQFLISFYEKMQSDKGSIPDRFSAQQFSDYHSELNMSSLELGDSALYFCASSFGTGEADTQYFGPGTRLTVL.

The chain combines TRBV20-1 with TRBJ2-7, with D uncertain. V shed 6 bases and J shed 3 bases, with 9 bases lying between them. The CDR3 runs 11 residues. Germline CDR1 DFQATT, CDR2 SNEGSKA (reference sequence). Written as DNA, the CDR3 is TGCAGTGCCCAGGACGGCTACGAGCAGTACTTC. Its protein is CSAQDGYEQYF.

J is TRBJ2-3 and V is TRBV9, with D possibly matching TRBD2 (6 bases). The germline gives CDR1 SGDLS, CDR2 YYNGEE. This CDR3 has 14 amino acids. Trimming cost V 4 bases and J 4 bases, with 13 bases left between them. The CDR3 is CASSLQGGADTQYF. CDR3 bases: TGTGCCAGCAGCCTCCAGGGCGGGGCAGATACGCAGTATTTT.

The chain has TRBV11-3 and TRBJ1-1; 9 bases are a match to TRBD1. V lost 4 bases to trimming and J lost 4 bases; unmatched junction nucleotides: 7. This CDR3 is 15 amino acids long. CDR1 and CDR2 from the germline V gene are SGHNT and YENEEA. CDR3 amino acids: CASSSSPTGGTEAFF. CDR3 bases: TGTGCCAGCAGCTCTAGCCCGACAGGGGGCACTGAAGCTTTCTTT.

This clone was counted a single time. V and J are TRBV30 and TRBJ1-3; possibly TRBD1 for D (6 bases). Trimming took off 4 bases at V and 5 bases at J, with 27 bases between the two ends. This CDR3 is 18 amino acids long. Germline CDR1 GTSNPN, CDR2 SVGIG (reference sequence). The CDR3 spells CAWTGGGGPQAGRNTIYF. The CDR3 nucleotides are TGTGCCTGGACCGGAGGGGGGGGACCCCAAGCGGGGAGAAACACCATATATTTT.

The chain has TRBV7-8 and TRBJ1-1, with D perhaps matching TRBD1 (6 bases). Germline CDR1 and CDR2: SGHVS and FQNEAQ. The V end was cut by 5 bases, the J end by 1 base, with 11 bases between. The CDR3 consists of 14 residues. The CDR3 DNA is TGTGCCAGCAGCCGCCAGACAGGGAACACTGAAGCTTTCTTT. Protein: CASSRQTGNTEAFF.

The sample holds one count of this clone. The V call is TRBV11-3, the J call TRBJ2-3; D is possibly TRBD1 (6 bases). Trimming cost V 1 base and J 4 bases, with 6 bases left between them. This CDR3 has 13 amino acids. From germline, CDR1 is SGHNT and CDR2 YENEEA. In DNA form, the CDR3 reads TGTGCCAGCAGCTTAGGACAGGCAGATACGCAGTATTTT. Translating it yields CASSLGQADTQYF.

This chain uses TRBV6-5 with TRBJ2-7; no definite D call. The germline V gene has CDR1 MNHEY and CDR2 SVGAGI. The V gene lost 2 bases and the J gene lost 4 bases, with 12 bases spanning the gap. The CDR3 runs to 14 residues. CDR3 nucleotide sequence: TGTGCCAGCAGTTACACCCCCCTTCGGTACGAGCAGTACTTC. Its protein is CASSYTPLRYEQYF.

This sequence joins TRBV28 and TRBJ2-5, with D possibly TRBD2 on 7 matching bases. The CDR3 has 13 amino acids. In germline, CDR1 is MDHEN, CDR2 SYDVKM. The germline V and J ends were trimmed by 7 bases and 5 bases, with 14 bases remaining between them. The CDR3 DNA is TGTGCCAGCAATAAGGGGGGGCGGGAGACCCAGTACTTC. It translates to CASNKGGRETQYF.